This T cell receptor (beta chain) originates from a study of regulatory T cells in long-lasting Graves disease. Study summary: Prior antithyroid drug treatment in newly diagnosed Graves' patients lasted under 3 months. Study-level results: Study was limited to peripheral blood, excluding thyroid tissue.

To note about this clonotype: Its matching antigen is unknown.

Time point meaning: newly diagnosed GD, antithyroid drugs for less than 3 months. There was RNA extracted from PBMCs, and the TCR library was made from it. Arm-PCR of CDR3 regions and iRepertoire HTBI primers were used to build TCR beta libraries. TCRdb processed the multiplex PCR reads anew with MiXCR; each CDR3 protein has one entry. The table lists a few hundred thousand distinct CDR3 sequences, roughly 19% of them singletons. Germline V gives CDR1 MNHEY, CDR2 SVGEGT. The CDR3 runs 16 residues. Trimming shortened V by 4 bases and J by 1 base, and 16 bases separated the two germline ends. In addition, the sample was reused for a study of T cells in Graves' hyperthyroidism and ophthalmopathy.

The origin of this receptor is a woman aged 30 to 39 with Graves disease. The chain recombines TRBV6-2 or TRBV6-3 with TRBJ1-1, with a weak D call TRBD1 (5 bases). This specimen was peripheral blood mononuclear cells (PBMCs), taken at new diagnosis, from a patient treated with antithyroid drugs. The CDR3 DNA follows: TGTGCCAGCAGTTTACTGGCAGTGGGGGGGAACACTGAAGCTTTCTTT. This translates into CASSLLAVGGNTEAFF.